The 16 T cell receptor beta chains presented below share a single source sample, sequenced in a study of blood T cell repertoires in COVID-19. Here immunoSEQ multiplex PCR was the method, and the copy in TCRdb shows in-frame clones only, minus some. The repertoire consists of tens of thousands of clones, with roughly four fifths occurring once and the leading ten covering about 4%. The sample taken for sequencing was peripheral blood. The source is a woman aged 80 or over with acute or convalescent COVID-19.

The rearrangement links TRBV28 to TRBJ2-2; D perhaps matches TRBD2 (6 bases). Per germline, CDR1 MDHEN and CDR2 SYDVKM. The CDR3 runs to 15 residues. V was cut by 4 bases and J by 5 bases, with 14 bases left in between. CDR3 protein: CASSYPGERTGELFF. The CDR3 region has the DNA TGTGCCAGCAGTTATCCGGGAGAAAGGACCGGGGAGCTGTTTTTT.

This clone was seen a handful of times. The chain links TRBV3-1 (or the pseudogene TRBV3-2) to TRBJ1-1; 7 bases align to TRBD1. CDR1 and CDR2 from the germline V gene are LGHDT and YNNKEL (reference sequence). Trimming cost V 0 bases and J 1 base; bases outside gene matches: 8. This CDR3 is built from 17 residues. The CDR3, as DNA: TGTGCCAGCAGCCAAGAGGTTTGGGCAGGGGGGAACACTGAAGCTTTCTTT. Translating it yields CASSQEVWAGGNTEAFF.

The rearrangement joins TRBV7-3 to TRBJ2-7; D call uncertain. CDR1 SGHTA and CDR2 FQGTGA come from the germline V gene. V was clipped by 4 bases and J by 3 bases, with 10 bases between them. The CDR3 is made up of 13 amino acids. This CDR3 is CASSSPRIYEQYF. The CDR3 DNA reads TGTGCCAGCAGCTCGCCTAGAATCTACGAGCAGTACTTC.

This sequence joins TRBV28 and TRBJ1-5; D is undetermined. With 7 bases removed from V and 6 bases from J, the gap between germline ends came to 10 bases. The CDR3 has 12 amino acids. Germline CDR1 reads MDHEN; CDR2 reads SYDVKM. The CDR3: CASTLNGQPQHF. The CDR3, as DNA: TGTGCCAGCACTCTAAATGGTCAGCCCCAGCATTTT.

The V and J genes are TRBV9 and TRBJ2-2; 9 bases are shared with TRBD2. The germline CDR1 and CDR2 sequences are SGDLS and YYNGEE. This CDR3 comprises 18 residues. V trimming: 3 bases; J trimming: 3 bases; junction bases outside the gene matches: 12. CDR3 nucleotide sequence: TGTGCCAGCAGCGCCGAACCATGGACTAGCGATTACACCGGGGAGCTGTTTTTT. It yields the protein CASSAEPWTSDYTGELFF.

V usage is TRBV4-2 and J usage is TRBJ2-7; TRBD1 matches 8 bases. Per the germline V gene, CDR1 is LGHNA and CDR2 is YNFKEQ. This CDR3 is built from 16 residues. Trimming took 0 bases from V and 6 from J; bases not matched to a gene: 10. The CDR3 nucleotides read TGTGCCAGCAGCCAAGATCCCCCAGGGGGCCCCTCCGAGCAGTACTTC. It codes for CASSQDPPGGPSEQYF.

CDR3 bases: TGCGCCAGCAGCTTGGGGGGGACAGAATTTAATGTAGCTTTCTTT. This gives the protein CASSLGGTEFNVAFF. The chain has TRBV5-1 and TRBJ1-1; 7 nucleotides match TRBD1. The CDR3 spans 15 residues. Germline V gives CDR1 SGHRS, CDR2 YFSETQ. Trimming removed 0 bases from V and 10 bases from J; junction bases left unmatched: 12.

The V and J genes are TRBV5-1 and TRBJ1-5, with D possibly matching TRBD1 (5 bases). Trimming stripped 1 base from V and 4 bases from J, with 6 bases between. CDR3 length: 13 residues. Per germline, CDR1 SGHRS and CDR2 YFSETQ. The CDR3, as DNA: TGCGCCAGCAGCTTGACAGGTAATCAGCCCCAGCATTTT. Protein: CASSLTGNQPQHF. Full variable domain (remainder filled in from reference TRBV5-1 and TRBJ1-5): KAGVTQTPRYLIKTRGQQVTLSCSPISGHRSVSWYQQTPGQGLQFLFEYFSETQRNKGNFPGRFSGRQFSNSRSEMNVSTLELGDSALYLCASSLTGNQPQHFGDGTRLSIL.

The chain recombines TRBV7-9 with TRBJ2-1; possible D gene TRBD2, 5 bases. Germline-derived CDR1 and CDR2 are SEHNR and FQNEAQ (reference sequence). This CDR3 is 13 amino acids long. Trimming took off 5 bases at V and 10 bases at J, with 15 bases between the two ends. The CDR3 here is CASSPVRSGEQFF. CDR3 nucleotide sequence: TGTGCCAGCAGCCCCGTCCGAAGCGGCGAGCAGTTCTTC.

This CDR3 reads CASSTGNSYEQYF. The CDR3 DNA reads as TGTGCCAGCAGTACCGGAAACAGCTACGAGCAGTACTTC. The chain employs TRBV6-5 and TRBJ2-7; D is uncertain. Trimming removed 5 bases at V and 3 bases at J, with 11 bases between. Germline CDR1 MNHEY, CDR2 SVGAGI. The CDR3 contains 13 residues.

This clone was seen only a few times. This sequence joins TRBV3-1 (or the pseudogene TRBV3-2) and TRBJ2-3, with D tentatively TRBD2 (5 bases). The germline V and J ends were trimmed by 4 bases and 0 bases, with 14 bases remaining between them. Per the germline V gene, CDR1 is LGHDT and CDR2 is YNNKEL (reference sequence). The CDR3 loop spans 16 amino acids. The CDR3 DNA is TGTGCCAGCAGCCCCCCGGCCACTAGGAGCACAGATACGCAGTATTTT. Residues: CASSPPATRSTDTQYF.

This chain links TRBV4-2 with TRBJ2-7; D is perhaps TRBD2 (6 bases). Germline-derived CDR1 and CDR2 are LGHNA and YNFKEQ. The V end was cut by 6 bases, the J end by 7 bases, with 19 bases between. The CDR3 loop spans 14 amino acids. CDR3: CASSPDWNGGEQYF. CDR3 bases: TGTGCCAGCAGTCCGGACTGGAATGGGGGGGAGCAGTACTTC.

The genes are TRBV27 and TRBJ2-7; TRBD2 agrees at 10 bases. This CDR3 contains 14 residues. Germline loops: CDR1 MNHEY, CDR2 SMNVEV (reference sequence). The V segment lost 6 bases and the J segment 2 bases; nucleotides outside the gene matches: 4. The CDR3 loop reads CASSPSGGTYEQYF. DNA of the CDR3: TGTGCCAGCAGCCCTAGCGGGGGTACCTACGAGCAGTACTTC.

The CDR3 loop reads CASSRTDQETQYF. Here the CDR3 DNA reads TGTGCCAGCTCACGAACGGACCAAGAGACCCAGTACTTC. The chain joins TRBV18 to TRBJ2-5; D is unclear. Trimming shortened V by 4 bases and J by 0 bases, and 6 bases separated the two germline ends. Germline CDR1 and CDR2: KGHSH and LQKENI. The CDR3 totals 13 residues.

This rearrangement joins TRBV28 to TRBJ1-5; 10 bases match TRBD1. With 4 bases clipped from V and 2 bases from J, the junction kept 11 bases outside the gene matches. The CDR3 has 18 amino acids. Germline V lookup: CDR1 MDHEN, CDR2 SYDVKM. CDR3 nucleotides: TGTGCCAGCAGTTCAAGGGACAGGGGAGATCCACGCAATCAGCCCCAGCATTTT. It encodes CASSSRDRGDPRNQPQHF.

In its sample, this clone was seen once. This chain joins TRBV27 and TRBJ2-2; D not certain. Germline assignment: CDR1 MNHEY and CDR2 SMNVEV (reference sequence). The V gene lost 2 bases and the J gene lost 8 bases, with 9 bases spanning the gap. This CDR3 is built from 13 residues. In DNA, the CDR3 is TGTGCCAGCAGTTTACAGACACTTGGGGAGCTGTTTTTT. Translation: CASSLQTLGELFF.